A selection of T cell receptor beta chains follows, all from one sample in a study of radiation and T cells in renal cell carcinoma. The table came from immunoSEQ multiplex PCR; TCRdb's copy has only in-frame clones and leaves some out. The table has some 50,000 clones, about 80% seen once; the top ten hold under 30%. Material: blood, obtained from a patient whose treatment included radiotherapy and nephrectomy. The source is a woman between 65 and 79 years old with renal cell carcinoma. CDR3s include the opening cysteine and the closing phenylalanine or tryptophan. A D gene is named only where the DNA matches it firmly.

>13|-|TRBJ1-2|TRBV30
CAWSGADAAGYTF
TGTGCCTGGAGTGGGGCCGATGCCGCTGGCTACACCTTC
>13|-|TRBJ2-3|TRBV4-1
CASSQETPPTQYF
TGCGCCAGCAGCCAAGAAACTCCGCCCACGCAGTATTTT
>16|TRBD1|TRBJ1-2|TRBV5-1
CASSFQPAQGSYGYTF
TGCGCCAGCAGCTTCCAACCCGCACAGGGGAGCTATGGCTACACCTTC
>14|-|TRBJ2-7|TRBV5-6
CASSLTGVTYEQYF
TGTGCCAGCAGCTTGACAGGTGTTACCTACGAGCAGTACTTC
>14|-|TRBJ2-7|TRBV27
CASSRGGVPYEQYF
TGTGCCAGCTCCAGGGGGGGGGTCCCCTACGAGCAGTACTTC
>14|-|TRBJ1-1|TRBV18
CASSPTGGDTEAFF
TGTGCCAGCTCTCCGACAGGCGGGGACACTGAAGCTTTCTTT
>15|TRBD2|TRBJ2-7|TRBV28
CASSSTSGREDEQYF
TGTGCCAGCAGTTCCACTAGCGGGAGGGAGGACGAGCAGTACTTC
>16|-|TRBJ2-5|TRBV5-1
CASSLRTTLTKETQYF
TGCGCCAGCAGCCTCAGGACTACCCTGACCAAGGAGACCCAGTACTTC
>14|-|TRBJ1-2|TRBV7-9
CASTSPGSNYGYTF
TGTGCCAGCACCTCCCCAGGATCTAACTATGGCTACACCTTC
>11|-|TRBJ2-7|TRBV30
CAWSLDYEQYF
TGTGCCTGGAGTCTCGACTACGAGCAGTACTTC
>13|-|TRBJ2-3|TRBV14
CASSQVMADTQYF
TGTGCCAGCAGCCAAGTTATGGCAGATACGCAGTATTTT
>16|TRBD2|TRBJ2-3|TRBV27
CASSLRLAGLTDTQYF
TGTGCCAGCAGTCTAAGACTAGCGGGACTCACAGATACGCAGTATTTT
>15|-|TRBJ1-4|TRBV5-4
CASSLPGTNNEKLFF
TGTGCCAGCAGCCTTCCCGGGACGAATAATGAAAAACTGTTTTTT